These T cell receptor beta chains were read from a single sample in a study of CD8 T cells in ankylosing spondylitis. MiXCR, applied by TCRdb to the 5' RACE reads, yields one record per CDR3 protein. This sample has roughly 130,000 distinct CDR3 sequences, with around 13% found just once. The sample taken for sequencing was blood, either unsorted or a sorted T cell fraction (not recorded which). The receptors here all came from a female donor with ankylosing spondylitis or in good health (not recorded which). The CDR3 runs from the conserved cysteine through the conserved F or W. D genes are given only for firm matches. Only part of the rows carry a size: once, few, many, or a class if the clone is expanded.

V gene	D gene	clone size	J gene	CDR3 DNA	CDR3 protein
TRBV5-1	-	many	TRBJ2-7	TGCGCCAGCAGCTTAAACGGGGGATCCTACGAGCAGTACTTC	CASSLNGGSYEQYF
TRBV12-3/TRBV12-4	-	few	TRBJ1-5	TGTGCCAGCAGTTTTAGATCACAGGGCAATCAGCCCCAGCATTTT	CASSFRSQGNQPQHF
TRBV11-1	-	many	TRBJ2-6	TGTGCCAGCAGCCCTATACAGGGGACTGCATCTGGGGCCAACGTCCTGACTTTC	CASSPIQGTASGANVLTF
TRBV29-1	-	few	TRBJ2-6	TGCAGCGTCGACTCCGGGGCCAACGTCCTGACTTTC	CSVDSGANVLTF
TRBV20-1	-	-	TRBJ2-7	TGCAGTGCTAGGTTGTCCTGGGACGAGCAGTACTTC	CSARLSWDEQYF
TRBV6-1	TRBD1	-	TRBJ2-7	TGTGCCAGCAGTCTCCGGACAGGGGAACACGAGCAGTACTTC	CASSLRTGEHEQYF
TRBV10-3	-	many	TRBJ1-6	TGTGCCATCAGTGAGTCGGGGGGCGGCAATTCACCCCTCCACTTT	CAISESGGGNSPLHF
TRBV29-1	-	-	TRBJ2-2	TGCAGCGTTGGGACCACCGGGGAGCTGTTTTTT	CSVGTTGELFF
TRBV5-6	TRBD1	-	TRBJ1-1	TGTGCCAGCAGCTTGCTAGCAGGGGGAGCCACTGAAGCTTTCTTT	CASSLLAGGATEAFF
TRBV9	-	many	TRBJ1-6	TGTGCCAGCAGCGTAGAATCTCACCAAGGGGATTCACCCCTCCACTTT	CASSVESHQGDSPLHF
TRBV7-2	TRBD2	few	TRBJ2-5	TGTGCCAACACCGGGACTAGAGGGCAAGGGACCCAGTACTTC	CANTGTRGQGTQYF
TRBV13	-	-	TRBJ1-1	TGTGCCAGCAGCTCCCGGGACAAGAACACTGAAGCTTTCTTT	CASSSRDKNTEAFF
TRBV20-1	-	many	TRBJ1-5	TGCAGTGCTAGTTCGCCGTCAGGGAATCAGCCCCAGCATTTT	CSASSPSGNQPQHF
TRBV29-1	-	-	TRBJ1-1	TGCAGCGTTGAAGGGGGCGGCCAAGCTTTCTTT	CSVEGGGQAFF
TRBV7-8	TRBD1	few	TRBJ2-5	TGTGCCAGCAGCCAGGACAGGGTTGAGACCCAGTACTTC	CASSQDRVETQYF
TRBV5-1	-	-	TRBJ1-1	TGCGCCAGCAGCTTGGGGGTGGGTAGATCCACTGAAGCTTTCTTT	CASSLGVGRSTEAFF
TRBV20-1	TRBD2	few	TRBJ2-5	TGCAGTGCTTGGGCTAGCGGGGGGAATACCATCGAGACCCAGTACTTC	CSAWASGGNTIETQYF
TRBV12-3/TRBV12-4	TRBD1	-	TRBJ2-5	TGTGCCAGCAGTACCCGGGACAGGATGCAGGAGACCCAGTACTTC	CASSTRDRMQETQYF
TRBV7-6	-	many	TRBJ2-1	TGTGCCAGCAGCCCACTAGCTGTATACAATGAGCAGTTCTTC	CASSPLAVYNEQFF
TRBV20-1	-	-	TRBJ2-2	TGCAGTGCAAAGGGGGGGGCCCTCACCGGGGAGCTGTTTTTT	CSAKGGALTGELFF
TRBV3-1	TRBD2	many	TRBJ2-1	TGTGCCAGCAGCCGCGGGACTAGCAGCTACAATGAGCAGTTCTTC	CASSRGTSSYNEQFF
TRBV29-1	TRBD2	many	TRBJ2-1	TGCAGCGTTGAACGTAGCGGGAGGGAAGATGAGCAGTTCTTC	CSVERSGREDEQFF
TRBV5-1	-	many	TRBJ1-6	TGCGCCAGCAGCTTGGCGGGGGGGTTTAACTCACCCCTCCACTTT	CASSLAGGFNSPLHF
TRBV18	-	-	TRBJ2-6	TGTGCCAGCTCACTAGACTCCCCGGGTGGGGCCAACGTCCTGACTTTC	CASSLDSPGGANVLTF
TRBV18	-	few	TRBJ1-1	TGTGCCAGCTCACCACCGTCGGTAATGAACACTGAAGCTTTCTTT	CASSPPSVMNTEAFF
TRBV3-1	-	few	TRBJ2-7	TGTGCCAGCAGCCGAGGAGGTACAGTCCAGTACTTC	CASSRGGTVQYF